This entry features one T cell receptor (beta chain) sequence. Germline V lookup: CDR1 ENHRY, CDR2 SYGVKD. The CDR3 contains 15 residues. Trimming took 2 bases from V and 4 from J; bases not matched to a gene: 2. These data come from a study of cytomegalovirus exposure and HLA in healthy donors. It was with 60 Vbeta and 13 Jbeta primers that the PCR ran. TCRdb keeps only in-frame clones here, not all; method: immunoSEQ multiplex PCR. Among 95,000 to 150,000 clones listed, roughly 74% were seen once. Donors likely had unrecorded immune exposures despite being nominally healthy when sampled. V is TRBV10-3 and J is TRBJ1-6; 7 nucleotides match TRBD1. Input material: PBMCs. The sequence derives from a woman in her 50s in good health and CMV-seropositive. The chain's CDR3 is CAISERGQYNSPLHF. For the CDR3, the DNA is TGTGCCATCAGTGAGAGGGGACAGTATAATTCACCCCTCCACTTT.